These T cell receptor beta chains were read from a single sample in a study of T cells in Graves' hyperthyroidism and ophthalmopathy. TCRdb ran MiXCR on the multiplex PCR reads and lists one entry per CDR3 protein. The table shows 530,000 or so distinct CDR3 sequences, with more than 15% occurring only once. Input material: blood. These receptors all stem from a woman aged 18-30 years with Graves' ophthalmopathy. Both conserved end residues are part of each CDR3. Each record gives: D gene, clone size, J gene, V gene, CDR3 protein, CDR3 DNA. A D gene is named only where the DNA matches it firmly. For some rows the clone size is stated as once, few or many, or as a class when expanded; others skip it.

NA,NA,TRBJ1-5,TRBV19,CASNQSAGGQPQHF,TGTGCCAGTAACCAGTCGGCCGGTGGCCAGCCCCAGCATTTT
TRBD2,many,TRBJ2-1,TRBV7-2,CASSNGLASYNEQFF,TGTGCCAGCAGCAATGGACTAGCGTCCTACAATGAGCAGTTCTTC
NA,many,TRBJ2-1,TRBV10-3,CAISGPSAYNEQFF,TGTGCCATCAGTGGACCTAGCGCCTACAATGAGCAGTTCTTC
NA,many,TRBJ1-1,TRBV2,CASRIQGLMNTEAFF,TGTGCCAGCAGGATACAGGGATTAATGAACACTGAAGCTTTCTTT
TRBD1,few,TRBJ1-2,TRBV5-5,CASSLEGAGPNYGYTF,TGTGCCAGCAGCTTGGAGGGGGCAGGGCCTAACTATGGCTACACCTTC
NA,NA,TRBJ2-1,TRBV10-3,CAISESWQGSYNEQFF,TGTGCCATCAGTGAGAGTTGGCAAGGCTCCTACAATGAGCAGTTCTTC
TRBD2,many,TRBJ2-3,TRBV7-2,CASSKNRGGSSTDTQYF,TGTGCCAGCAGCAAAAATCGGGGGGGGTCCAGCACAGATACGCAGTATTTT
NA,many,TRBJ1-1,TRBV6-1,CASSADGHLNTEAFF,TGTGCCAGCAGTGCAGACGGACATTTGAACACTGAAGCTTTCTTT
NA,many,TRBJ2-1,TRBV25-1,CASSAKVPSPYNEQFF,TGTGCCAGCAGTGCCAAGGTCCCGAGTCCCTACAATGAGCAGTTCTTC
NA,many,TRBJ1-3,TRBV7-2,CASSRGDSRNTIYF,TGTGCCAGCAGCAGGGGGGACTCCAGAAACACCATATATTTT
NA,many,TRBJ2-5,TRBV12-3/TRBV12-4,CASSPLGQETQYF,TGTGCCAGCAGCCCCTTGGGCCAAGAGACCCAGTACTTC
NA,many,TRBJ2-7,TRBV28,CASKGTPRYEQYF,TGTGCCAGCAAAGGGACACCTAGGTACGAGCAGTACTTC
NA,many,TRBJ2-3,TRBV7-2,CASSQTRDTQYF,TGTGCCAGCAGCCAGACTAGAGATACGCAGTATTTT
TRBD1,NA,TRBJ2-7,TRBV20-1,CSASRTGADSYEQYF,TGCAGTGCTAGTAGGACAGGGGCTGACTCCTACGAGCAGTACTTC
NA,NA,TRBJ2-1,TRBV7-6,CASSISGEQFF,TGTGCCAGCAGCATCTCCGGTGAGCAGTTCTTC
TRBD1,NA,TRBJ1-1,TRBV7-9,CASSADRGTEALF,TGTGCCAGCAGCGCCGACAGGGGCACTGAAGCTCTCTTT
TRBD1,NA,TRBJ1-4,TRBV27,CASSLSTGLEEKLFF,TGTGCCAGCAGTTTATCGACAGGGTTAGAAGAAAAACTGTTTTTT
TRBD1,NA,TRBJ1-4,TRBV4-3,CASSRTGTGEREKLFF,TGCGCCAGCAGCCGAACCGGGACAGGGGAGAGGGAAAAACTGTTTTTT
NA,many,TRBJ2-3,TRBV5-8,CASSHQISGDTQYF,TGTGCCAGCAGCCACCAAATTAGCGGAGATACGCAGTATTTT
TRBD2,many,TRBJ2-7,TRBV12-3/TRBV12-4,CASSRSGSEYF,TGTGCCAGCAGCCGGAGCGGGAGTGAGTACTTC
NA,NA,TRBJ1-1,TRBV28,CASSRDGTEAFF,TGTGCCAGCAGCCGCGATGGCACTGAAGCTTTCTTT
TRBD1,many,TRBJ1-1,TRBV28,CASQPPTGVNTEAFF,TGTGCCAGCCAACCCCCGACAGGGGTCAACACTGAAGCTTTCTTT
NA,many,TRBJ2-5,TRBV3-1,CASSQNGETQYF,TGTGCCAGCAGCCAAAATGGGGAGACCCAGTACTTC
TRBD2,NA,TRBJ2-7,TRBV6-2/TRBV6-3,CASMETSGSSYEQYF,TGTGCCAGCATGGAGACTAGCGGAAGCTCCTACGAGCAGTACTTC
TRBD1,NA,TRBJ1-1,TRBV12-5,CASGLAEGQGANTEAFF,TGTGCTAGTGGTTTGGCCGAAGGACAGGGGGCAAACACTGAAGCTTTCTTT
TRBD1,many,TRBJ2-6,TRBV28,CASSTGVGANVLTF,TGTGCCAGCAGTACAGGGGTCGGGGCCAACGTCCTGACTTTC
NA,many,TRBJ2-7,TRBV27,CASSEDLSYEQYF,TGTGCCAGCAGTGAGGACCTCTCCTACGAGCAGTACTTC
NA,few,TRBJ1-6,TRBV9,CASSVDQGSSPLHF,TGTGCCAGCAGCGTAGACCAGGGGAGTTCACCCCTCCACTTT
TRBD2,NA,TRBJ2-4,TRBV3-1,CASSRTSGSFLNIQYF,TGTGCCAGCAGCCGGACTAGCGGGAGTTTCCTAAACATTCAGTACTTC
TRBD2,few,TRBJ2-2,TRBV6-2/TRBV6-3,CASSYSTSGREATGELFF,TGTGCCAGCAGTTACTCGACTAGCGGGAGGGAGGCCACCGGGGAGCTGTTTTTT
TRBD2,NA,TRBJ2-3,TRBV11-2,CASSLGAGAVTDTQYF,TGTGCCAGCAGCTTAGGGGCGGGAGCCGTGACAGATACGCAGTATTTT
TRBD1,many,TRBJ1-2,TRBV7-9,CASSGTGFYGYTF,TGTGCCAGCTCCGGGACAGGGTTTTATGGCTACACCTTC
NA,many,TRBJ1-1,TRBV6-1,CASSEVKGMGTEAFF,TGTGCCAGCAGTGAAGTTAAGGGTATGGGCACTGAAGCTTTCTTT
NA,few,TRBJ2-3,TRBV6-1,CASSDQVTSTDTQYF,TGTGCCAGCAGTGACCAGGTTACTAGCACAGATACGCAGTATTTT
NA,NA,TRBJ2-1,TRBV27,CASSFGEVDEQFF,TGTGCCAGCAGTTTTGGGGAGGTCGATGAGCAGTTCTTC
TRBD1,NA,TRBJ1-2,TRBV28,CAGTLDRGRWGYTF,TGTGCCGGTACCCTAGACAGGGGGCGATGGGGCTACACCTTC
NA,NA,TRBJ1-5,TRBV12-3/TRBV12-4,CASSFSSSNQPQHF,TGTGCCAGCAGTTTTAGTAGTAGCAATCAGCCCCAGCATTTT
NA,few,TRBJ2-7,TRBV24-1,CATSGNEQYF,TGTGCCACCAGTGGTAACGAGCAGTACTTC
TRBD2,NA,TRBJ2-7,TRBV11-2,CASSLNWSGGGKSYEQYF,TGTGCCAGCAGCTTAAATTGGTCCGGGGGGGGAAAATCGTACGAGCAGTACTTC
NA,many,TRBJ1-2,TRBV5-6,CASILRSSFNYGYTF,TGTGCCAGCATCCTGAGGAGCAGCTTTAACTATGGCTACACCTTC
NA,many,TRBJ1-2,TRBV11-1,CASSLVKGQAVTF,TGTGCCAGCAGCTTAGTGAAAGGACAAGCCGTCACCTTC
NA,few,TRBJ2-7,TRBV11-3,CASSLEPGGDEQYF,TGTGCCAGCAGCTTAGAGCCCGGGGGCGACGAGCAGTACTTC
NA,many,TRBJ1-3,TRBV3-1,CASSQKETRFAGNTIYF,TGTGCCAGCAGCCAAAAGGAGACCAGGTTCGCTGGAAACACCATATATTTT
NA,many,TRBJ1-2,TRBV3-1,CASSIDRKYGYTF,TGTGCCAGCAGCATCGACAGGAAATATGGCTACACCTTC
TRBD2,NA,TRBJ2-1,TRBV29-1,CSVDGWTSGGVARNEQFF,TGCAGCGTTGATGGCTGGACTAGCGGGGGGGTAGCGCGCAATGAGCAGTTCTTC
TRBD1,NA,TRBJ2-2,TRBV7-2,CASSSPHWTGRTGELFF,TGTGCCAGCAGCTCCCCCCACTGGACAGGGAGAACCGGGGAGCTGTTTTTT
TRBD1,few,TRBJ1-4,TRBV7-6,CASSLGQGANNEKLFF,TGTGCCAGCAGCTTAGGACAGGGGGCTAATAATGAAAAACTGTTTTTT
NA,few,TRBJ1-5,TRBV15,CATSRDGDQPQHF,TGTGCCACCAGCAGAGATGGGGATCAGCCCCAGCATTTT
NA,NA,TRBJ2-4,TRBV6-2/TRBV6-3,CASSYALEYLAKNIQYF,TGTGCCAGCAGTTACGCCCTAGAATATCTAGCCAAAAACATTCAGTACTTC
NA,many,TRBJ2-2,TRBV3-1,CASSQSAPREGESGELFF,TGTGCCAGCAGCCAATCGGCCCCTCGTGAGGGAGAGTCCGGGGAGCTGTTTTTT
NA,NA,TRBJ1-1,TRBV12-3/TRBV12-4,CASSHPSKEAFF,TGTGCCAGCAGCCACCCGTCTAAGGAAGCTTTCTTT
NA,NA,TRBJ2-2,TRBV5-1,CANVATNTGELFF,TGTGCCAACGTTGCGACGAACACCGGGGAGCTGTTTTTT
TRBD2,many,TRBJ2-1,TRBV7-8,CASSARGGQNNEQFF,TGTGCCAGCAGCGCACGGGGGGGCCAGAACAATGAGCAGTTCTTC
NA,few,TRBJ2-3,TRBV20-1,CSFGRDTQYF,TGCAGTTTCGGCAGGGATACGCAGTATTTT
TRBD1,NA,TRBJ2-2,TRBV7-2,CASSPRQGVPNTGELFF,TGTGCCAGCAGTCCTCGACAGGGGGTTCCGAACACCGGGGAGCTGTTTTTT
TRBD2,many,TRBJ2-3,TRBV28,CASSSASGTSTDTQYF,TGTGCCAGCAGCAGTGCGAGCGGGACGAGCACAGATACGCAGTATTTT
TRBD2,once,TRBJ2-3,TRBV29-1,CSVEELIGAGAPDTQYF,TGCAGCGTTGAGGAACTGATCGGAGCGGGGGCCCCAGATACGCAGTATTTT
NA,many,TRBJ1-2,TRBV28,CASRTPGATNGYTF,TGTGCCAGCAGAACCCCAGGGGCTACAAATGGCTACACCTTC
TRBD2,NA,TRBJ2-2,TRBV20-1,CSARLAGGTGELFF,TGCAGTGCTAGGCTAGCGGGAGGGACGGGGGAGCTGTTTTTT
TRBD2,many,TRBJ2-1,TRBV6-2/TRBV6-3,CASNWSGGKANEQFF,TGTGCCAGCAATTGGAGCGGGGGAAAAGCCAATGAGCAGTTCTTC